A single T cell receptor beta chain is shown here with its context. It lacks a known antigen. No clone much larger than this one lies a single base away; base qualities are absent. Libraries were prepared through the immunoSEQ multiplex PCR assay. TCRdb holds this immuneACCESS table with in-frame rearrangements only. Some clones are missing; in checked studies, unresolved V genes explain under half, and the rest has no known cause. The sample yields 50,000 or so clones; 75% to 90% were counted once. The ten largest clones represent 6.5% to 9.5% of the sample. This sample stems from a study of T cell changes during pregnancy in multiple sclerosis (dated by TCRdb to the late 2010s). About the full investigation: The study examined how the T cell repertoire changed over the course of pregnancy in women with multiple sclerosis.

The origin of this receptor is a female donor with multiple sclerosis, enrolled in a pregnancy study. The sequencing here drew on CD8+ T cells from peripheral blood mononuclear cells, taken in the second trimester of pregnancy.

CDR3 region: CASRAADNSPLHF. The nucleotide sequence reads TGTGCCAGCAGGGCAGCGGATAATTCACCCCTCCACTTT. The V gene is TRBV13 and the J gene is TRBJ1-6; no D segment can be confidently identified. Reading the germline V gene (reference sequence) gives CDR1 PRHDT and CDR2 FYEKMQ. Trimming takes 6 bases from V and 5 bases from J, and the germline ends sit 8 bases apart. Taken from cysteine to phenylalanine, the CDR3 has 13 residues. Left in the record is the CDR3 DNA by itself, 39 bases read in frame from the first base.